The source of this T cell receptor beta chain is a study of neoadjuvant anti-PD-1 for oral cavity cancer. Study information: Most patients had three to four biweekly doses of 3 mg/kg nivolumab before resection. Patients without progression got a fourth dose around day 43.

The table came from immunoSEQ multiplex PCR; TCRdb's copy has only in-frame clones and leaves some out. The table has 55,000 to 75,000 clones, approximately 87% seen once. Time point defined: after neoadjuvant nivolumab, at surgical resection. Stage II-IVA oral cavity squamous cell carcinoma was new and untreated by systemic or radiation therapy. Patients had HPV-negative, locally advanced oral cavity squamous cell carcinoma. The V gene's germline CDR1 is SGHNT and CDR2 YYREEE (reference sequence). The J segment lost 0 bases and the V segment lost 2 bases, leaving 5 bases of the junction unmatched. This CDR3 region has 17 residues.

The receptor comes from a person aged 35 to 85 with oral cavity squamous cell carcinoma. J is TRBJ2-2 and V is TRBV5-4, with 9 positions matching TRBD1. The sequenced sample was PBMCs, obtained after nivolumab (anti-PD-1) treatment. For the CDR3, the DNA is TGTGCCAGCAGCTTAGGACAGGGGTGGACGAACACCGGGGAGCTGTTTTTT. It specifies CASSLGQGWTNTGELFF.